A single sample is the source of the 22 T cell receptor beta chains below, sequenced in a study of blood T cell repertoires in COVID-19. Here immunoSEQ multiplex PCR was the method, and the copy in TCRdb shows in-frame clones only, minus some. The table records 210,000 or so clones, around 82% of them present only once. The sequencing sample was made of peripheral blood. The receptors shown here come from a man aged 50-60 years with active or convalescent COVID-19.

The rearrangement uses TRBV19 and TRBJ1-2; TRBD1 matches at 8 bases. V shed 0 bases, J shed 5 bases, and the junction held 2 bases outside the gene matches. The CDR3 has 14 residues. Germline CDR1 and CDR2: LNHDA and SQIVND (reference sequence). The CDR3 DNA follows: TGTGCCAGTAGTATAGACGGACAGGGTTATGGCTACACCTTC. Protein product: CASSIDGQGYGYTF.

This sequence joins TRBV5-6 and TRBJ1-2; D is perhaps TRBD1 (5 bases). V was cut by 2 bases and J by 8 bases, with 16 bases left in between. In germline, CDR1 is SGHDT, CDR2 YYEEEE. CDR3 length: 14 residues. CDR3 in DNA: TGTGCCAGCAGCTTTGCGGGGACCTCCTGGGGCTACACCTTC. Translation: CASSFAGTSWGYTF.

The V and J genes are TRBV6-2 or TRBV6-3 and TRBJ1-2, with 7 bases lining up with TRBD1. V lost 4 bases and J lost 1; bases outside the gene matches: 9. CDR1 MNHEY and CDR2 SVGEGT come from the germline V gene. The CDR3 is 16 amino acids. CDR3 DNA sequence: TGTGCCAGCAGTTTCATCCTGACAGGGTATAACTATGGCTACACCTTC. Translating it yields CASSFILTGYNYGYTF.

The chain combines TRBV7-9 with TRBJ1-6; the D is unclear. The CDR3 has 14 residues. V was shortened by 6 bases and J by 6 bases, with 12 bases between the two germline ends. Germline-derived CDR1 and CDR2 are SEHNR and FQNEAQ (reference sequence). CDR3 loop: CASRVVASNSPLHF. CDR3 sequence (DNA): TGTGCCAGCAGGGTTGTAGCTAGTAATTCACCCCTCCACTTT. Variable domain in full (rest from reference TRBV7-9 and TRBJ1-6): DTGVSQNPRHKITKRGQNVTFRCDPISEHNRLYWYRQTLGQGPEFLTYFQNEAQLEKSRLLSDRFSAERPKGSFSTLEIQRTEQGDSAMYLCASRVVASNSPLHFGNGTRLTVT.

This rearrangement joins TRBV5-1 to TRBJ1-4; D may be TRBD1 (6 bases). The CDR3 spans 13 residues. Germline CDR1 and CDR2: SGHRS and YFSETQ. The V end was cut by 4 bases, the J end by 7 bases, with 11 bases between. DNA for the CDR3: TGCGCCAGCAGCCTGAAGGACAGTGAAAAACTGTTTTTT. Its protein is CASSLKDSEKLFF.

The chain has TRBV7-9 and TRBJ2-1; D gene unclear. Germline V gene sequence: CDR1 SEHNR, CDR2 FQNEAQ (reference sequence). Trimming took off 4 bases at V and 3 bases at J, with 7 bases between the two ends. The CDR3 has 13 amino acids. CDR3 protein: CASSWQNYNEQFF. CDR3 DNA: TGTGCCAGCAGCTGGCAGAACTACAATGAGCAGTTCTTC. Variable domain in full (rest from reference TRBV7-9 and TRBJ2-1): DTGVSQNPRHKITKRGQNVTFRCDPISEHNRLYWYRQTLGQGPEFLTYFQNEAQLEKSRLLSDRFSAERPKGSFSTLEIQRTEQGDSAMYLCASSWQNYNEQFFGPGTRLTVL.

This clone was found a few times. This chain uses TRBV7-6 with TRBJ2-2; no firm D call. Germline V gene sequence: CDR1 SGHVS, CDR2 FNYEAQ. The CDR3 consists of 14 residues. With 0 bases removed from V and 8 bases from J, the gap between germline ends came to 10 bases. The CDR3 here is CASSLALSAGELFF. The CDR3 DNA sequence: TGTGCCAGCAGCTTAGCGTTGAGCGCTGGGGAGCTGTTTTTT.

CDR3 sequence reads: CASSFWPATNEKLFF. The CDR3 region has the DNA TGTGCCAGCAGCTTCTGGCCTGCAACTAATGAAAAACTGTTTTTT. The chain carries TRBV5-4 and TRBJ1-4; no reliable D call. Trimming took 2 bases from V and 0 from J, leaving 8 bases between them. This CDR3 has 15 amino acids. Germline V CDR1 and CDR2: SGHNT, YYREEE (reference sequence). Supplemented by reference TRBV5-4 and TRBJ1-4, the full variable domain reads ETGVTQSPTHLIKTRGQQVTLRCSSQSGHNTVSWYQQALGQGPQFIFQYYREEENGRGNFPPRFSGLQFPNYSSELNVNALELDDSALYLCASSFWPATNEKLFFGSGTQLSVL.

The rearrangement joins TRBV19 to TRBJ1-1, with D possibly matching TRBD1 (5 bases). V dropped 3 bases and J dropped 0 bases, with 8 bases sitting between them. This CDR3 region has 14 residues. Germline CDR1 reads LNHDA; CDR2 reads SQIVND (reference sequence). The CDR3 DNA reads TGTGCCAGTAGTATCCAGGGTCTGAACACTGAAGCTTTCTTT. It yields the protein CASSIQGLNTEAFF.

The V gene is TRBV18, the J gene TRBJ1-1; D is ambiguous. CDR3 length equals 15 residues. CDR1 KGHSH and CDR2 LQKENI come from the germline V gene. V lost 2 bases and J lost 5, with 15 bases in between. The CDR3 DNA follows: TGTGCCAGCTCACCATGGCCGGGGATGGATACTGAAGCTTTCTTT. This gives the protein CASSPWPGMDTEAFF.

The gene calls are TRBV5-4 and TRBJ2-3, with 11 bases fitting TRBD1. CDR1 and CDR2 (germline): SGHNT, YYREEE (reference sequence). Trimming at V came to 0 bases and at J to 5 bases, leaving 5 bases not matched to a gene. This CDR3 has 16 residues. The CDR3 here is CASSLGGQGGRDTQYF. The CDR3 DNA follows: TGTGCCAGCAGCTTGGGGGGACAGGGGGGACGAGATACGCAGTATTTT.

The V call is TRBV5-4, the J call TRBJ2-2, with 14 bases matching TRBD2. Per the germline V gene, CDR1 is SGHNT and CDR2 is YYREEE (reference sequence). The CDR3 covers 15 residues. The J segment lost 5 bases and the V segment lost 4 bases, leaving 1 base of the junction unmatched. CDR3 sequence reads: CASSRLAGGTGELFF. DNA of the CDR3: TGTGCCAGCAGCCGACTAGCGGGAGGGACCGGGGAGCTGTTTTTT.

A word on this clone: One junction end disagrees with the germline gene, perhaps due to a read error. The chain combines TRBV7-9 with TRBJ2-7; the D is unclear. CDR3 length: 11 residues. Per germline, CDR1 SEHNR and CDR2 FQNEAQ (reference sequence). In nucleotides, the CDR3 is TGTGCCAGCAGCTTGCCGGGTTTACTGGACTTC. The encoded protein is CASSLPGLLDF.

CDR3: CASSNDRGNQPQHF. CDR3 DNA: TGTGCCAGCAGTAACGACAGGGGAAATCAGCCCCAGCATTTT. The chain uses TRBV6-5 and TRBJ1-5; TRBD1 matches at 8 bases. Germline CDR1 and CDR2: MNHEY and SVGAGI. Germline trimming cut 5 bases from V and 4 bases from J; bases unmatched to any gene: 4. CDR3 length: 14 amino acids.

V and J are TRBV6-5 and TRBJ1-2; D is perhaps TRBD1 (5 bases). The V end was cut by 5 bases, the J end by 5 bases, with 15 bases between. The CDR3 is 14 residues long. Germline V gives CDR1 MNHEY, CDR2 SVGAGI. CDR3 DNA sequence: TGTGCCAGCAGTCGCCCGGAAAGGGGTTATGGCTACACCTTC. Residues: CASSRPERGYGYTF.

The chain carries TRBV10-2 and TRBJ1-6; D remains unclear. The germline V and J ends were trimmed by 6 bases and 10 bases, with 10 bases remaining between them. Germline values: CDR1 WSHSY, CDR2 SAAADI. The length of the CDR3 is 12 residues. CDR3 region: CASRSGWSPLHF. In nucleotides, the CDR3 is TGCGCCAGCAGATCGGGGTGGTCACCCCTCCACTTT.

V gene TRBV15 combines with J gene TRBJ1-4, with D possibly TRBD1 on 5 matching bases. Germline values: CDR1 LNHNV, CDR2 YYDKDF (reference sequence). V was clipped by 0 bases and J by 7 bases, with 12 bases between them. The CDR3 is 15 residues long. The CDR3 nucleotides are TGTGCCACCAGCAGAGATGAGGGACTAGGTGAAAAACTGTTTTTT. Its translation is CATSRDEGLGEKLFF.

The rearrangement joins TRBV3-1 (or the pseudogene TRBV3-2) to TRBJ2-1; D remains ambiguous. In germline, CDR1 is LGHDT, CDR2 YNNKEL (reference sequence). This CDR3 spans 13 amino acids. V was cut by 2 bases and J by 9 bases, with 11 bases left in between. CDR3 loop: CASSQLGMGEQFF. CDR3 nucleotide sequence: TGTGCCAGCAGCCAACTAGGAATGGGTGAGCAGTTCTTC.

This clone was observed many times. The chain carries TRBV7-2 and TRBJ1-1, with D maybe TRBD1 (5 bases). The CDR3 consists of 14 residues. Per germline, CDR1 SGHTA and CDR2 FQGNSA. The V gene lost 1 base and the J gene lost 2 bases, with 8 bases spanning the gap. The DNA for the CDR3 is TGTGCCAGCAGCTTAGTTCAGGGAAACACTGAAGCTTTCTTT. It translates to CASSLVQGNTEAFF. The complete variable domain, with remaining parts taken from reference TRBV7-2 and TRBJ1-1, reads GAGVSQSPSNKVTEKGKDVELRCDPISGHTALYWYRQSLGQGLEFLIYFQGNSAPDKSGLPSDRFSAERTGGSVSTLTIQRTQQEDSAVYLCASSLVQGNTEAFFGQGTRLTVV.

This sequence joins TRBV7-9 and TRBJ1-4, with TRBD1 as a possible D gene (5 bases). The CDR3 has 13 amino acids. From germline, CDR1 is SEHNR and CDR2 FQNEAQ (reference sequence). The V end was cut by 1 base, the J end by 13 bases, with 13 bases between. The DNA of the CDR3 is TGTGCCAGCAGCTTAGTGAGGAGGGGTGGACTGTTTTTT. The encoded protein is CASSLVRRGGLFF.

The rearrangement uses TRBV6-6 and TRBJ2-7; the match to TRBD2 covers 10 bases. The CDR3 runs 15 residues. V lost 5 bases and J lost 2; bases outside the gene matches: 6. From germline, CDR1 is MNHNY and CDR2 SVGAGI (reference sequence). The CDR3 reads CASSQLAGRAYEQYF. DNA of the CDR3: TGTGCCAGCAGTCAACTAGCGGGAAGGGCCTACGAGCAGTACTTC.

The chain carries TRBV7-8 and TRBJ2-1; 8 bases are a match to TRBD2. There are 14 residues in the CDR3. Trimming removed 5 bases from V and 7 bases from J; junction bases left unmatched: 7. Germline loops: CDR1 SGHVS, CDR2 FQNEAQ. In DNA form, the CDR3 reads TGTGCCAGCAGCGGAGGGACTAGGACTAATGAGCAGTTCTTC. Its translation: CASSGGTRTNEQFF.